One sample yielded the 22 T cell receptor beta chains listed below, sequenced in a study of blood T cell repertoires in COVID-19. Libraries were prepared by immunoSEQ multiplex PCR; TCRdb keeps only in-frame clonotypes and omits some of them. The sample gives about 230,000 clones, just under 90% of which show up once; 4% is in the top ten. The sequencing input was PBMCs or T cells enriched from blood (not recorded which). The receptors shown here come from a woman aged 30 to 39 with acute COVID-19.

V is TRBV5-8 and J is TRBJ1-6, with a weak D call TRBD1 (6 bases). CDR3 size: 14 residues. The germline CDR1 and CDR2 sequences are SGHTS and YDEGEE. Deletions cut 4 bases from V and 7 bases from J, with 12 bases between. This CDR3 is CASSLDRINSPLHF. CDR3 in DNA: TGTGCCAGCAGCCTTGACAGGATAAATTCACCCCTCCACTTT.

CDR3 protein: CASSRQGVNTEAFF. The CDR3 region has the DNA TGTGCCAGCAGTCGACAGGGAGTGAACACTGAAGCTTTCTTT. The chain has TRBV7-2 and TRBJ1-1; 7 bases fit TRBD1. Germline V gene sequence: CDR1 SGHTA, CDR2 FQGNSA. This CDR3 region has 14 residues. The V and J ends lost 6 bases and 0 bases, in that order; junction bases with no gene match: 4.

The V gene is TRBV7-9, the J gene TRBJ1-4, with 9 bases matching TRBD1. The CDR3 covers 18 residues. V lost 4 bases to trimming and J lost 0 bases; unmatched junction nucleotides: 9. Germline CDR1 reads SEHNR; CDR2 reads FQNEAQ (reference sequence). The CDR3 loop reads CASSSTITGGPTNEKLFF. CDR3 nucleotides: TGTGCCAGCAGCTCGACCATTACAGGGGGCCCAACTAATGAAAAACTGTTTTTT. Variable domain in full (rest from reference TRBV7-9 and TRBJ1-4): DTGVSQNPRHKITKRGQNVTFRCDPISEHNRLYWYRQTLGQGPEFLTYFQNEAQLEKSRLLSDRFSAERPKGSFSTLEIQRTEQGDSAMYLCASSSTITGGPTNEKLFFGSGTQLSVL.

The rearrangement joins TRBV19 to TRBJ1-4; D remains unclear. V gave up 7 bases and J gave up 7 bases, with 19 bases separating them. CDR1 is LNHDA and CDR2 is SQIVND in the germline V gene (reference sequence). The CDR3 is 15 amino acids. CDR3 coding DNA: TGTGCCAGTAATAAAGGGAGGAGCGGGAGTGAAAAACTGTTTTTT. It codes for CASNKGRSGSEKLFF.

CDR3 nucleotides: TGTGCCAGCAGCCAAGACAGGGTTCCCGGGGAGCTGTTTTTT. This codes for CASSQDRVPGELFF. V usage is TRBV7-3 and J usage is TRBJ2-2, with TRBD1 matching over 7 bases. CDR1 is SGHTA, CDR2 FQGTGA, per germline. CDR3 length: 14 amino acids. The J segment lost 6 bases and the V segment lost 5 bases, leaving 6 bases of the junction unmatched.

The chain couples TRBV11-2 to TRBJ2-7, with a possible D match to TRBD1 (5 bases). V lost 5 bases and J 3 bases, leaving 5 bases between the germline ends. The CDR3 covers 11 residues. Per germline, CDR1 SGHAT and CDR2 FQNNGV. In DNA form, the CDR3 reads TGTGCCAGCAGCACAGGCTACGAGCAGTACTTC. The encoded protein is CASSTGYEQYF. Drawing the rest from reference TRBV11-2 and TRBJ2-7, the complete variable domain is EAGVAQSPRYKIIEKRQSVAFWCNPISGHATLYWYQQILGQGPKLLIQFQNNGVVDDSQLPKDRFSAERLKGVDSTLKIQPAKLEDSAVYLCASSTGYEQYFGPGTRLTVT.

The chain links TRBV9 to TRBJ1-4; 8 nucleotides line up with TRBD1. The CDR3 covers 16 residues. With V trimmed by 3 bases and J by 8 bases, 12 bases remained unmatched. CDR1 and CDR2 from the germline V gene are SGDLS and YYNGEE. The CDR3 loop is CASSAQGQGRFEKLFF. Written as DNA, the CDR3 is TGTGCCAGCAGCGCCCAAGGACAGGGCCGGTTCGAAAAACTGTTTTTT.

V and J are TRBV27 and TRBJ2-7, with D maybe TRBD1 (6 bases). V lost 4 bases, J lost 3 bases, and 13 bases lay in between. The CDR3 extends over 14 amino acids. Germline CDR1 reads MNHEY; CDR2 reads SMNVEV (reference sequence). In DNA, the CDR3 is TGTGCCAGCAGTTCCTATCTGGACAGCTACGAGCAGTACTTC. Its protein is CASSSYLDSYEQYF.

The rearrangement joins TRBV5-1 to TRBJ1-1, with TRBD1 matching over 7 bases. The ends lost 0 bases at V and 1 base at J; junction bases unmatched: 9. CDR1 SGHRS and CDR2 YFSETQ come from the germline V gene. The CDR3 length is 17 residues. The chain's CDR3 is CASSLERQGDRNTEAFF. As DNA, the CDR3 is TGCGCCAGCAGCTTGGAGCGACAGGGAGACAGGAACACTGAAGCTTTCTTT.

This clone was observed once. The rearrangement joins TRBV7-2 to TRBJ2-7, with D maybe TRBD1 (6 bases). The CDR3 length is 15 residues. Between the trimmed V and J ends, which lost 2 bases and 3 bases, there was a span of 14 bases. Germline values: CDR1 SGHTA, CDR2 FQGNSA. CDR3 sequence: CASSLRAGVNYEQYF. DNA of the CDR3: TGTGCCAGCAGCTTAAGGGCAGGGGTCAACTACGAGCAGTACTTC.

V is TRBV18 and J is TRBJ1-1; 9 bases align to TRBD1. This CDR3 has 16 amino acids. The V gene end was trimmed by 5 bases and the J gene end by 4 bases; junction bases not matched to a gene: 11. Germline V gives CDR1 KGHSH, CDR2 LQKENI. The chain's CDR3 is CASSSQQGAMVTEAFF. CDR3 DNA sequence: TGTGCCAGCTCATCACAACAGGGGGCGATGGTCACTGAAGCTTTCTTT.

The gene calls are TRBV28 and TRBJ1-4; possible D gene TRBD1, 6 bases. Germline values: CDR1 MDHEN, CDR2 SYDVKM. V dropped 6 bases and J dropped 8 bases, with 16 bases sitting between them. The CDR3 consists of 14 residues. The CDR3 DNA follows: TGTGCCAGCAGAACGGGGGGCACTGGAGAAAAACTGTTTTTT. This encodes CASRTGGTGEKLFF.

The V and J genes are TRBV7-9 and TRBJ2-7; 8 bases align to TRBD1. Unmatched junction bases numbered 8, after V lost 5 bases and J lost 5 bases. The germline V gene has CDR1 SEHNR and CDR2 FQNEAQ (reference sequence). CDR3 length: 14 amino acids. The CDR3 region is CASSARGQWNEQYF. The CDR3, as DNA: TGTGCCAGCAGCGCCAGGGGGCAGTGGAACGAGCAGTACTTC.

The CDR3 nucleotides are TGTGCCAGCAGCTTAGGGGCTAGCGGGGCGTTCGAGCAGTACTTC. It yields the protein CASSLGASGAFEQYF. This sequence joins TRBV7-6 and TRBJ2-7, with 9 bases lining up with TRBD2. CDR1 SGHVS and CDR2 FNYEAQ come from the germline V gene. The CDR3 extends over 15 amino acids. With V trimmed by 1 base and J by 6 bases, 7 bases remained unmatched.

The genes are TRBV30 and TRBJ1-2; the match to TRBD1 covers 8 bases. The trim removed 2 bases at V and 2 bases at J, leaving 7 bases unmatched. The CDR3 is made up of 15 amino acids. CDR1 and CDR2 from the germline V gene are GTSNPN and SVGIG (reference sequence). CDR3 amino acids: CAWSFQPGGNYGYTF. The CDR3 DNA follows: TGTGCCTGGAGTTTCCAACCAGGGGGCAACTATGGCTACACCTTC. Variable domain in full (rest from reference TRBV30 and TRBJ1-2): SQTIHQWPATLVQPVGSPLSLECTVEGTSNPNLYWYRQAAGRGLQLLFYSVGIGQISSEVPQNLSASRPQDRQFILSSKKLLLSDSGFYLCAWSFQPGGNYGYTFGSGTRLTVV.

The chain combines TRBV4-1 with TRBJ2-5; no definite D call. The CDR3 runs to 16 residues. The germline V and J ends were trimmed by 0 bases and 0 bases, with 11 bases remaining between them. The germline CDR1 and CDR2 sequences are MGHRA and YSYEKL. The CDR3 region is CASSQEGTAYQETQYF. CDR3 sequence (DNA): TGCGCCAGCAGCCAAGAGGGCACAGCATACCAAGAGACCCAGTACTTC.

As concerns this clone: The same CDR3 also results from other DNA sequences found in this sample. The chain links TRBV11-2 to TRBJ1-5; 7 bases map to TRBD1. V was clipped by 5 bases and J by 2 bases; unmatched bases: 3. Germline-derived CDR1 and CDR2 are SGHAT and FQNNGV. The CDR3 loop spans 14 amino acids. The CDR3 nucleotides are TGTGCCAGCAGCCTGGGGACAGGCAATCAGCCCCAGCATTTT. Its protein is CASSLGTGNQPQHF.

The V call is TRBV5-4, the J call TRBJ2-5; 9 bases are a match to TRBD1. CDR1 and CDR2 (germline): SGHNT, YYREEE (reference sequence). This CDR3 is built from 14 residues. The V segment lost 4 bases and the J segment 2 bases; nucleotides outside the gene matches: 3. The CDR3 region has the DNA TGTGCCAGCAGCCGGGACAGGGCGCAAGAGACCCAGTACTTC. Translated, it gives CASSRDRAQETQYF.

The J gene is TRBJ2-7, the V gene TRBV30; 9 positions agree with TRBD1. CDR3 size: 13 residues. Germline trimming cut 3 bases from V and 4 bases from J; bases unmatched to any gene: 4. Germline CDR1 GTSNPN, CDR2 SVGIG (reference sequence). CDR3 protein: CAWRGTGPYEQYF. The CDR3 nucleotides are TGTGCCTGGAGGGGGACAGGGCCATACGAGCAGTACTTC.

This chain connects TRBV11-2 to TRBJ2-6; D might be TRBD2 (5 bases). Germline V gene sequence: CDR1 SGHAT, CDR2 FQNNGV. The ends were cut back, 3 bases at V and 2 bases at J, with 11 bases in the middle. The CDR3 length is 16 residues. As DNA, the CDR3 is TGTGCCAGCAGCTTGGTTAATAGCGCTGGGGCCAACGTCCTGACTTTC. Its translation is CASSLVNSAGANVLTF.

V is TRBV7-9 and J is TRBJ1-4; D may be TRBD1 (6 bases). The length of the CDR3 is 15 residues. In germline, CDR1 is SEHNR, CDR2 FQNEAQ (reference sequence). V lost 5 bases to trimming and J lost 3 bases, with 13 bases between them. CDR3 bases: TGTGCCAGCAGCATTGGACAGAAGTCTAATGAAAAACTGTTTTTT. Translated: CASSIGQKSNEKLFF.

This chain links TRBV9 with TRBJ2-7, with 7 nucleotides matching TRBD2. Germline-derived CDR1 and CDR2 are SGDLS and YYNGEE. The CDR3 totals 15 residues. The J segment lost 0 bases and the V segment lost 1 base, leaving 4 bases of the junction unmatched. In nucleotides, the CDR3 is TGTGCCAGCAGCGTATCGGGACTAAACTCCTACGAGCAGTACTTC. Translated, it gives CASSVSGLNSYEQYF.